Listed below are T cell receptor beta chains from one sample, sequenced in a study of blood T cell repertoires in COVID-19. The protocol was immunoSEQ multiplex PCR, while the TCRdb copy is restricted to in-frame clones and leaves out a portion. The table lists some 17,000 clones, more than 65% of them singletons. The sequencing sample was made of peripheral blood. These receptors all come from a woman aged 65 to 85 with active COVID-19. Both conserved end residues are part of each CDR3. A D gene is named only where the DNA matches it firmly. Clone size is shown for a subset of rows, as once, few, many or a class of expanded clone.

cdr3_aa cdr3_nt v_call d_call cdr3_length j_call clone_size
CASSSSGSDSPYEQYF TGTGCCAGCAGTTCCTCCGGCTCAGACAGTCCCTACGAGCAGTACTTC TRBV28 - 16 TRBJ2-7 -
CASSPRTSGPHAYEQYF TGTGCCAGCAGCCCCCGGACTAGCGGCCCCCACGCCTACGAGCAGTACTTC TRBV3-1/TRBV3-2 TRBD2 17 TRBJ2-7 -
CASSQGGLSTVDGYTF TGCGCCAGCAGCCAAGGGGGACTGTCAACTGTGGATGGCTACACCTTC TRBV4-1 - 16 TRBJ1-2 -
CSASQGSDPYEQYF TGCAGTGCTAGTCAGGGCTCGGACCCCTACGAGCAGTACTTC TRBV20-1 - 14 TRBJ2-7 -
CASSVTGSDQPQHF TGTGCCAGCAGTGTTACAGGTTCTGATCAGCCCCAGCATTTT TRBV2 - 14 TRBJ1-5 once
CASSVRGLHTDTQYF TGTGCCAGCAGCGTACGGGGACTACACACAGATACGCAGTATTTT TRBV9 TRBD2 15 TRBJ2-3 -
CASSYSLAGGQSSSYEQYF TGTGCCAGCAGTTACTCGCTAGCGGGAGGCCAATCGAGCTCCTACGAGCAGTACTTC TRBV6-2/TRBV6-3 TRBD2 19 TRBJ2-7 -
CASSLPKGLAAYEQYF TGTGCCAGCAGCTTGCCAAAGGGACTAGCCGCCTACGAGCAGTACTTC TRBV5-6 TRBD2 16 TRBJ2-7 -
CASSHGGGQAPYGYTF TGTGCCAGCAGCCACGGTGGGGGACAGGCCCCCTATGGCTACACCTTC TRBV4-2 TRBD1 16 TRBJ1-2 -
CASSYFQAMSSGNTIYF TGTGCCAGCAGTTACTTTCAGGCAATGAGCTCTGGAAACACCATATATTTT TRBV28 - 17 TRBJ1-3 once
CASSLARLLRNEKLFF TGTGCCAGCAGTTTGGCCAGGTTATTAAGGAATGAAAAACTGTTTTTT TRBV28 - 16 TRBJ1-4 -
CASSLPGFGYTF TGTGCCAGCAGCCTTCCGGGGTTCGGCTACACCTTC TRBV7-2 - 12 TRBJ1-2 -
CASKRGGAGYHYGYTF TGTGCCAGCAAGAGAGGGGGCGCTGGTTATCACTATGGCTACACCTTC TRBV6-8 TRBD1 16 TRBJ1-2 medium-sized
CASSSHPGLAVYEQYF TGTGCCAGCAGTTCCCACCCGGGACTAGCGGTCTACGAGCAGTACTTC TRBV28 TRBD2 16 TRBJ2-7 -
CATSRGIAGGLETQYF TGTGCCACCAGCAGAGGTATAGCGGGAGGTTTGGAGACCCAGTACTTC TRBV15 TRBD2 16 TRBJ2-5 -
CASRKGQLNTEAFF TGTGCCAGCAGGAAAGGACAGTTGAACACTGAAGCTTTCTTT TRBV6-5 - 14 TRBJ1-1 -
CASSPREGSEKLFF TGTGCCAGCAGCCCTCGAGAGGGTAGTGAAAAACTGTTTTTT TRBV7-9 - 14 TRBJ1-4 -
CASSPATGRETQYF TGTGCCAGCTCACCCGCAACTGGTAGAGAGACCCAGTACTTC TRBV18 - 14 TRBJ2-5 -
CASSLLNYGYTF TGTGCCAGCAGTTTATTAAACTATGGCTACACCTTC TRBV28 - 12 TRBJ1-2 -
CASSQSWREFVEQFF TGCGCCAGCAGTCAATCTTGGCGGGAGTTCGTTGAGCAGTTCTTC TRBV23-1 TRBD2 15 TRBJ2-1 -
CASKGQGIIDYGYTF TGTGCCAGCAAGGGACAGGGAATTATCGACTATGGCTACACCTTC TRBV28 TRBD1 15 TRBJ1-2 -
CASSLLLAGAGELFF TGTGCCAGCAGTTTATTACTAGCGGGAGCCGGGGAGCTGTTTTTT TRBV28 TRBD2 15 TRBJ2-2 -
CASSYGGQGTDTQYF TGTGCCAGCAGTTACGGGGGACAGGGCACAGATACGCAGTATTTT TRBV6-6 TRBD1 15 TRBJ2-3 few
CASSKIGQGTYEQYF TGTGCCAGCAGCAAAATTGGACAGGGGACCTACGAGCAGTACTTC TRBV21-1 - 15 TRBJ2-7 -
CASSYGTGSSTEAFF TGTGCCAGCAGCTACGGGACAGGGTCCTCCACTGAAGCTTTCTTT TRBV7-3 TRBD1 15 TRBJ1-1 -
CSVALLLQETQYF TGCAGCGTGGCCTTACTACTTCAAGAGACCCAGTACTTC TRBV29-1 - 13 TRBJ2-5 -
CASSRLQGFQETQYF TGTGCCAGCTCGCGATTGCAGGGGTTCCAAGAGACCCAGTACTTC TRBV18 - 15 TRBJ2-5 -
CASSQEPGFGNYGYTF TGTGCCAGCAGCCAAGAGCCGGGGTTCGGGAACTATGGCTACACCTTC TRBV4-2 - 16 TRBJ1-2 -
CASSESDGGYNEQFF TGCGCCAGCAGTGAGTCCGACGGGGGGTACAATGAGCAGTTCTTC TRBV10-2 TRBD2 15 TRBJ2-1 -
CASSGPSSAYEQYF TGTGCCAGCAGTGGGCCGAGCAGCGCCTACGAGCAGTACTTC TRBV2 - 14 TRBJ2-7 -
CASSLSGAGYGYTF TGTGCCAGCAGCCTCTCAGGGGCTGGCTATGGCTACACCTTC TRBV14 - 14 TRBJ1-2 -
CASSQVPGQGFDNYGYTF TGCGCCAGCAGCCAAGTCCCGGGACAGGGGTTTGATAACTATGGCTACACCTTC TRBV4-1 TRBD1 18 TRBJ1-2 -
CASSFLDRRANYGYTF TGTGCCAGCAGCTTCTTAGATCGAAGAGCTAACTATGGCTACACCTTC TRBV13 - 16 TRBJ1-2 -
CASSPRGARADTQYF TGTGCCAGCAGTCCCCGCGGGGCGAGGGCAGATACGCAGTATTTT TRBV27 - 15 TRBJ2-3 once
CASSLSGLARHNEQFF TGTGCCAGCAGTTTATCGGGACTAGCGCGCCACAATGAGCAGTTCTTC TRBV27 TRBD2 16 TRBJ2-1 once
CASSLTSGEQYF TGTGCCAGCAGCTTAACTAGCGGCGAGCAGTACTTC TRBV11-2 TRBD2 12 TRBJ2-7 -
CAISESTSGSIEYF TGTGCCATCAGTGAGTCGACTAGCGGGAGTATCGAGTACTTC TRBV10-3 TRBD2 14 TRBJ2-7 -